This T cell receptor beta chain was documented in a study of beta chain features in type 1 diabetes. The authors reverse transcribed all of the isolated RNA, so sequencing captured expressed TCRB transcripts. The protocol was immunoSEQ multiplex PCR, while the TCRdb copy is restricted to in-frame clones and leaves out a portion. This sample has over 500,000 clones, with roughly a sixth found just once. Regarding this clone: Its antigen is still unknown.

Points from the study as a whole: Still unanswered here is whether HLA type influences TCRB rearrangement. There was a possibility that cDNA sequencing over-represented cells with high TCR expression. TCRB CDR3s were moderately but significantly shorter in Type 1 diabetes patients in all four CD4+ subsets. Naive, central memory and regulatory TCRB repertoires appeared more similar among patients than healthy donors.

Trimming removed 0 bases at V and 4 bases at J, with 15 bases between. This CDR3 contains 16 residues. Germline CDR1 is SGHTA and CDR2 is FQGNSA. The sequence came from a man aged 18-30 years in good health. V and J are TRBV7-2 and TRBJ1-2, with a possible D match to TRBD1 (6 bases). Material: naive CD4+ T cells from blood. CDR3 residues: CASSLASGGSGYGYTF. The CDR3 DNA follows: TGTGCCAGCAGCTTAGCGTCGGGGGGCTCCGGCTATGGCTACACCTTC. Supplemented by reference TRBV7-2 and TRBJ1-2, the full variable domain reads GAGVSQSPSNKVTEKGKDVELRCDPISGHTALYWYRQSLGQGLEFLIYFQGNSAPDKSGLPSDRFSAERTGGSVSTLTIQRTQQEDSAVYLCASSLASGGSGYGYTFGSGTRLTVV.